Shown below are 25 T cell receptor beta chains from a single sample sequenced in a study of control samples from healthy donors and cancer patients. TCRdb keeps only in-frame clones here, not all; method: immunoSEQ multiplex PCR. The profile shows under 70,000 clones, about 96% of them singletons. Sequenced material: blood. The receptors originated from a woman aged 18-29 years in good health.

V and J are TRBV19 and TRBJ1-2; D is undetermined. The CDR3 sequence is 12 residues long. Germline V gene data show CDR1 as LNHDA and CDR2 as SQIVND (reference sequence). Trimming took 3 bases from V and 4 from J, leaving 6 bases between them. The CDR3 reads CASSISFYGYTF. The DNA for the CDR3 is TGTGCCAGTAGTATCAGCTTCTATGGCTACACCTTC. The full variable domain, in which reference TRBV19 and TRBJ1-2 provide the parts outside the CDR3, is DGGITQSPKYLFRKEGQNVTLSCEQNLNHDAMYWYRQDPGQGLRLIYYSQIVNDFQKGDIAEGYSVSREKKESFPLTVTSAQKNPTAFYLCASSISFYGYTFGSGTRLTVV.

This rearrangement joins TRBV6-5 to TRBJ1-2; D not resolved. V was clipped by 5 bases and J by 3 bases, with 7 bases between them. This CDR3 is built from 12 residues. Germline lookup yields CDR1 MNHEY and CDR2 SVGAGI. In DNA, the CDR3 is TGTGCCAGCAGTACGAAGGACTATGGCTACACCTTC. Translated, it gives CASSTKDYGYTF.

The chain employs TRBV5-1 and TRBJ1-1; 9 nucleotides line up with TRBD1. The CDR3 is 16 residues long. The germline V gene has CDR1 SGHRS and CDR2 YFSETQ. V shed 0 bases and J 8 bases; nucleotides not matched to a gene: 11. The CDR3 nucleotides are TGCGCCAGCAGCTTGGAGGGGGGGACAGGGAAGTCGGAAGCTTTCTTT. Its protein is CASSLEGGTGKSEAFF.

The chain is built from TRBV5-1 and TRBJ1-2; 10 bases fit TRBD1. From germline, CDR1 is SGHRS and CDR2 YFSETQ. Germline trimming cut 0 bases from V and 6 bases from J; bases unmatched to any gene: 11. The CDR3 is 17 residues long. As DNA, the CDR3 is TGCGCCAGCAGCTTGGCCCTCCCGGGACAGGGGAGTGATGGCTACACCTTC. Translation gives CASSLALPGQGSDGYTF.

V and J are TRBV7-2 and TRBJ1-1; D not certain. CDR3 length: 15 residues. CDR1 and CDR2 (germline): SGHTA, FQGNSA. V lost 2 bases and J lost 0, with 10 bases in between. The CDR3, as DNA: TGTGCCAGCAGCTTAAAGGGTTCCATGAACACTGAAGCTTTCTTT. It specifies CASSLKGSMNTEAFF.

The chain employs TRBV6-2 or TRBV6-3 and TRBJ1-1, with D uncertain. Germline loops: CDR1 MNHEY, CDR2 SVGEGT. CDR3 length equals 18 residues. With 2 bases removed from V and 0 bases from J, the gap between germline ends came to 19 bases. The CDR3, as DNA: TGTGCCAGCAGTTACGATGTCCTTAAGGCAGGCCTGAACACTGAAGCTTTCTTT. It encodes CASSYDVLKAGLNTEAFF.

The rearrangement links TRBV12-5 to TRBJ1-1; no firm D call. V was trimmed by 1 base and J by 1 base, leaving 19 bases between them. The CDR3 contains 18 residues. Germline CDR1 reads LGHNT; CDR2 reads FRNRAP. The CDR3 DNA reads TGTGCTAGTGGTTTGGACGATCCGGGTAAGAGCCCGAACACTGAAGCTTTCTTT. Amino acid sequence: CASGLDDPGKSPNTEAFF.

This clone was counted between two and nine times. The chain joins TRBV2 to TRBJ2-1; TRBD2 might be the D (5 bases). The CDR3 sequence is 12 residues long. Per germline, CDR1 SNHLY and CDR2 FYNNEI. Trimming stripped 6 bases from V and 9 bases from J, with 12 bases between. CDR3 nucleotide sequence: TGTGCCAGCAGCGGTTCGCGGGCTGAGCAGTTCTTC. Residues: CASSGSRAEQFF.

J is TRBJ2-2 and V is TRBV3-1 (or the pseudogene TRBV3-2); 7 bases fit TRBD2. V lost 1 base and J lost 4; bases outside the gene matches: 0. The CDR3 totals 14 residues. Germline CDR1 is LGHDT and CDR2 is YNNKEL (reference sequence). CDR3 DNA: TGTGCCAGCAGCCAAGGCGGGGGCACCGGGGAGCTGTTTTTT. Amino acid sequence: CASSQGGGTGELFF.

The chain carries TRBV4-1 and TRBJ1-2; D uncertain. V lost 1 base and J lost 4, with 10 bases in between. The CDR3 is 14 residues long. Germline values: CDR1 MGHRA, CDR2 YSYEKL. CDR3 residues: CASSQGAFFYGYTF. CDR3 sequence (DNA): TGCGCCAGCAGCCAAGGGGCGTTCTTCTATGGCTACACCTTC.

This rearrangement joins TRBV5-1 to TRBJ1-2; D might be TRBD1 (6 bases). The CDR3 loop spans 14 amino acids. The germline CDR1 and CDR2 sequences are SGHRS and YFSETQ. Trimming removed 0 bases at V and 1 base at J, with 7 bases between. Written as DNA, the CDR3 is TGCGCCAGCAGCTTGGGACAGGTTAACTATGGCTACACCTTC. This encodes CASSLGQVNYGYTF.

V gene TRBV6-2 or TRBV6-3 combines with J gene TRBJ2-7, with TRBD2 matching over 8 bases. Germline CDR1 reads MNHEY; CDR2 reads SVGEGT. V shed 0 bases, J shed 3 bases, and the junction held 4 bases outside the gene matches. The CDR3 is 15 residues long. CDR3 loop: CASSYSAGGYYEQYF. CDR3 bases: TGTGCCAGCAGTTACTCCGCGGGGGGTTACTACGAGCAGTACTTC.

The chain employs TRBV6-5 and TRBJ1-2; D remains unclear. This CDR3 has 15 amino acids. V was clipped by 4 bases and J by 4 bases, with 16 bases between them. Germline V lookup: CDR1 MNHEY, CDR2 SVGAGI. Here the CDR3 DNA reads TGTGCCAGCAGTTCCGGCCCCCGGGTTACCTATGGCTACACCTTC. Translated, it gives CASSSGPRVTYGYTF.

The chain is built from TRBV18 and TRBJ1-1; maybe TRBD1 (5 bases). The CDR3 consists of 13 residues. V was shortened by 3 bases and J by 5 bases, with 10 bases between the two germline ends. In germline, CDR1 is KGHSH, CDR2 LQKENI. CDR3 in amino acids: CASSPYGGTEAFF. The CDR3 nucleotides read TGTGCCAGCTCACCCTACGGGGGTACTGAAGCTTTCTTT. Together with reference TRBV18 and TRBJ1-1, the CDR3 gives the full variable domain: NAGVMQNPRHLVRRRGQEARLRCSPMKGHSHVYWYRQLPEEGLKFMVYLQKENIIDESGMPKERFSAEFPKEGPSILRIQQVVRGDSAAYFCASSPYGGTEAFFGQGTRLTVV.

The CDR3 coding sequence is TGTGCCAGCAGCGTGACAGGGACGGATACGCAGTATTTT. Translation gives CASSVTGTDTQYF. The genes are TRBV5-8 and TRBJ2-3, with 7 bases fitting TRBD1. Germline V CDR1 and CDR2: SGHTS, YDEGEE. The CDR3 sequence is 13 residues long. Trimming removed 4 bases from V and 6 bases from J; junction bases left unmatched: 5.

The chain is built from TRBV11-2 and TRBJ1-3; D is uncertain. Germline V gives CDR1 SGHAT, CDR2 FQNNGV. The CDR3 has 14 amino acids. V lost 4 bases and J 4 bases, leaving 11 bases between the germline ends. DNA of the CDR3: TGTGCCAGCAGCTCCCTAGCGGAAGGAAACACCATATATTTT. It is translated as CASSSLAEGNTIYF.

This rearrangement joins TRBV19 to TRBJ1-2; D may be TRBD1 (5 bases). This CDR3 comprises 15 residues. V lost 2 bases and J 5 bases, leaving 15 bases between the germline ends. Germline V gives CDR1 LNHDA, CDR2 SQIVND (reference sequence). CDR3 loop: CASSISNGGNYGYTF. For the CDR3, the DNA is TGTGCCAGTAGTATATCCAATGGGGGTAATTATGGCTACACCTTC.

The chain links TRBV19 to TRBJ1-1; D is ambiguous. Per germline, CDR1 LNHDA and CDR2 SQIVND (reference sequence). V was cut by 7 bases and J by 0 bases, with 6 bases left in between. The CDR3 is made up of 12 amino acids. The CDR3 region is CASTWMNTEAFF. DNA for the CDR3: TGTGCCAGTACCTGGATGAACACTGAAGCTTTCTTT.

The V and J genes are TRBV5-4 and TRBJ2-2; possible D gene TRBD1, 6 bases. This CDR3 comprises 15 residues. From germline, CDR1 is SGHNT and CDR2 YYREEE (reference sequence). Trimming shortened V by 0 bases and J by 10 bases, and 16 bases separated the two germline ends. The CDR3 reads CASSLVIPGHVELFF. Here the CDR3 DNA reads TGTGCCAGCAGCTTGGTTATTCCGGGACATGTGGAGCTGTTTTTT.

In this sample, this clone turned up a few times. The gene calls are TRBV6-4 and TRBJ2-1; the match to TRBD2 covers 9 bases. The CDR3 totals 15 residues. CDR1 is MRHNA, CDR2 SNTAGT, per germline. V shed 5 bases, J shed 8 bases, and the junction held 10 bases outside the gene matches. CDR3 coding DNA: TGTGCCAGCAGTCCAGCGGGGGGCGAGAACCATGAGCAGTTCTTC. Its protein is CASSPAGGENHEQFF.

This clone is a singleton in its sample. The chain links TRBV27 to TRBJ1-1; no firm D call. Trimming stripped 2 bases from V and 1 base from J, with 11 bases between. Germline loops: CDR1 MNHEY, CDR2 SMNVEV (reference sequence). There are 15 residues in the CDR3. CDR3 protein: CASSLQPWGNTEAFF. The CDR3 nucleotides are TGTGCCAGCAGTTTACAGCCCTGGGGGAACACTGAAGCTTTCTTT.

The V and J genes are TRBV30 and TRBJ1-2, with D unresolved. The CDR3 is 13 amino acids. Trimming took 3 bases from V and 2 from J, leaving 10 bases between them. Germline lookup yields CDR1 GTSNPN and CDR2 SVGIG (reference sequence). The chain's CDR3 is CAWSERRNYGYTF. The CDR3 nucleotides are TGTGCCTGGAGCGAGAGAAGGAACTATGGCTACACCTTC.

The V and J genes are TRBV5-4 and TRBJ2-1, with TRBD2 as a possible D gene (5 bases). This CDR3 spans 15 amino acids. Trimming cost V 0 bases and J 0 bases, with 7 bases left between them. CDR1 SGHNT and CDR2 YYREEE come from the germline V gene (reference sequence). CDR3 protein: CASSLGGFSYNEQFF. DNA for the CDR3: TGTGCCAGCAGCTTGGGCGGGTTCTCCTACAATGAGCAGTTCTTC.

The V gene is TRBV23-1, the J gene TRBJ1-1; 11 bases are a match to TRBD1. TRBV23-1 is an open reading frame, and its role is uncertain. V lost 4 bases, J lost 3 bases, and 4 bases stayed unmatched. There are 15 residues in the CDR3. The CDR3 region is CASSLGQGAHTEAFF. CDR3 bases: TGCGCCAGCAGTCTCGGACAGGGGGCGCACACTGAAGCTTTCTTT.

This chain links TRBV9 with TRBJ2-1; 8 bases map to TRBD2. Losses at the gene ends were 0 bases for V and 10 bases for J; bases not matched to a gene: 9. The CDR3 sequence is 15 residues long. The V gene's germline CDR1 is SGDLS and CDR2 YYNGEE. Written as DNA, the CDR3 is TGTGCCAGCAGCGTAGAGACGGGGGGGCCGAGGGAGCAGTTCTTC. Protein sequence: CASSVETGGPREQFF.